This T cell receptor (beta chain) is from a study of T cell repertoires in cytomegalovirus infection. Study-wide background: Use of recently identified HLA-C-restricted and well-studied HLA-B-restricted CMV epitopes was part of the study.

Findings of the study overall: Predominance within the ex vivo response was attributable to HLA-C-restricted CMV-specific TCR beta clonotypes.

The V and J ends lost 6 bases and 3 bases respectively, with 29 bases between them. The CDR3 has 19 amino acids. Germline lookup yields CDR1 MNHEY and CDR2 SVGAGI. TCRdb fed the reads into MiXCR, producing one record per CDR3 protein. The top ten hold around 13% of the sample, which has about 770,000 distinct CDR3 sequences, approximately 32% seen once. This clonotype was seen a few times. Its specificity is unknown. The material was cultured CD8+ T cells from PBMCs, obtained from culture after CMV antigen stimulation. J is TRBJ1-1 and V is TRBV6-5; tentative D call: TRBD1 (5 bases). The sequence came from a human donor in good health (CMV status not recorded). Some clones in this sample may be carry-over from other donors' samples. CDR3 region: CASRFTSVGANGGYTEAFF. The CDR3 DNA reads as TGTGCCAGCAGATTTACGAGCGTAGGGGCCAACGGTGGGTACACTGAAGCTTTCTTT.